This T cell receptor (beta chain) was sequenced in a study of regulatory T cells in long-lasting Graves disease. About the research overall: For under 3 months, newly diagnosed Graves' patients had been taking antithyroid drugs. The study, taken as a whole, reports: Comparison showed that persistent patients shared more public clonotypes (about 3,000) than new patients (roughly 970). TCR diversity was lower in persistent Graves' patients (versus newly diagnosed ones).

Germline assignment: CDR1 SGHAT and CDR2 FQNNGV. This CDR3 has 15 amino acids. Relying on iRepertoire HTBI primers and Arm-PCR of CDR3 regions, the team built TCR beta libraries. Via MiXCR, TCRdb re-called the multiplex PCR reads, giving one row per CDR3 protein. The sample includes approximately 310,000 distinct CDR3 sequences, 18% of them seen just once. Time point given: newly diagnosed GD, antithyroid drugs for less than 3 months. Isolated PBMC RNA provided the starting material for the TCR library. Patients all came to the study from an endocrinology department in Xi'an, China. Notes on this clonotype: The antigen is undetermined. Sequence at one end of the junction differs from germline and may be a read error.

The V gene is TRBV11-2, the J gene TRBJ1-1; D is perhaps TRBD1 (5 bases). This receptor was taken from a female donor with Graves disease. The sequences come from peripheral blood mononuclear cells (PBMCs), collected at new diagnosis, from a patient treated with antithyroid drugs. Here the CDR3 reads CASSPEQSAGTEAFF. The CDR3 DNA reads as TGCGCCAGCAGCCCCGAACAAAGCGCAGGGACTGAAGCTTTCTTC.